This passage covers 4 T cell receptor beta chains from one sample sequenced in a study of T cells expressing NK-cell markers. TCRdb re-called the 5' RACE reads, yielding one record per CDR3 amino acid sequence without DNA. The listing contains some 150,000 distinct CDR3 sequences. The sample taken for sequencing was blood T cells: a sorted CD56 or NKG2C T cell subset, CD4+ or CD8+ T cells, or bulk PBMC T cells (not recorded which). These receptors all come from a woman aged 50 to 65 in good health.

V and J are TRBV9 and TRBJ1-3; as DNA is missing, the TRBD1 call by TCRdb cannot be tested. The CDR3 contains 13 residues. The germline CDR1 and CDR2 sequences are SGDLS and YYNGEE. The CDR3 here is CASGPPLGNTIYF.

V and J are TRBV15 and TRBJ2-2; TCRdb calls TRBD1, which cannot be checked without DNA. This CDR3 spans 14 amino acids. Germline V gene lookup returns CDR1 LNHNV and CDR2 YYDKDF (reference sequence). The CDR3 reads CASGTPRDTGELFF.

The CDR3 protein is CASSLASGNSYNEQFF. V and J are TRBV7-9 and TRBJ2-1; TCRdb's D call of TRBD2 is untestable without DNA. Germline lookup yields CDR1 SEHNR and CDR2 FQNEAQ (reference sequence). The CDR3 consists of 16 residues. Based on the CDR3 plus reference TRBV7-9 and TRBJ2-1, the full variable domain is DTGVSQNPRHKITKRGQNVTFRCDPISEHNRLYWYRQTLGQGPEFLTYFQNEAQLEKSRLLSDRFSAERPKGSFSTLEIQRTEQGDSAMYLCASSLASGNSYNEQFFGPGTRLTVL.

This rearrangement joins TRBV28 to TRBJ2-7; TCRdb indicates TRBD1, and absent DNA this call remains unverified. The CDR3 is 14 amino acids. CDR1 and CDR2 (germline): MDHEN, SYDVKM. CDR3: CASSSTGTGNEQYF.